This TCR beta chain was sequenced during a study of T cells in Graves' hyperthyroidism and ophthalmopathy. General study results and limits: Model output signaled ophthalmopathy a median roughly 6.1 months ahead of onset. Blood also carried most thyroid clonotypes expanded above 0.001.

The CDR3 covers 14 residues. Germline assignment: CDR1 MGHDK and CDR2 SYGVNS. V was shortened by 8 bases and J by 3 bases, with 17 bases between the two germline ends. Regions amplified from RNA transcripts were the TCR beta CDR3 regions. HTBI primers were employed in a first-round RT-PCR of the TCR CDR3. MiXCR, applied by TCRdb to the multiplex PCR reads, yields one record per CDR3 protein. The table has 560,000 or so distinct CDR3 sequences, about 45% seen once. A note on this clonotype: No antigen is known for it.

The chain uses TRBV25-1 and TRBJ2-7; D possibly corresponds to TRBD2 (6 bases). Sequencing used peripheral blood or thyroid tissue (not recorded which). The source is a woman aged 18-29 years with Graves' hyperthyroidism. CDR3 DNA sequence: TGTGCCAGCTTGACCCCCGGGACTGGCTACGAGCAGTACTTC. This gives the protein CASLTPGTGYEQYF.